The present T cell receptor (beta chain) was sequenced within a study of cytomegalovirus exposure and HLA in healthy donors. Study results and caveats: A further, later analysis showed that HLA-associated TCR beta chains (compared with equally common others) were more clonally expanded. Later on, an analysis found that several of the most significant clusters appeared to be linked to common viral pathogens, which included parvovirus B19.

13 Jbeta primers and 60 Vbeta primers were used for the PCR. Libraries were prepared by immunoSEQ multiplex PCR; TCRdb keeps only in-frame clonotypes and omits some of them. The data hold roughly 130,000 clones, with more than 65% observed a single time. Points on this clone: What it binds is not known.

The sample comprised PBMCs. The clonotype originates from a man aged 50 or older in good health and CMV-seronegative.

In DNA form, the CDR3 reads TGTGCCAGCTCAGACAGGGGGCGAATTGGCAATGAGCAGTTCTTC. This encodes CASSDRGRIGNEQFF. The V call is TRBV6-6, the J call TRBJ2-1; TRBD1 aligns across 10 bases. V lost 8 bases and J lost 6; bases outside the gene matches: 10. This CDR3 has 15 amino acids. Germline values: CDR1 MNHNY, CDR2 SVGAGI (reference sequence).